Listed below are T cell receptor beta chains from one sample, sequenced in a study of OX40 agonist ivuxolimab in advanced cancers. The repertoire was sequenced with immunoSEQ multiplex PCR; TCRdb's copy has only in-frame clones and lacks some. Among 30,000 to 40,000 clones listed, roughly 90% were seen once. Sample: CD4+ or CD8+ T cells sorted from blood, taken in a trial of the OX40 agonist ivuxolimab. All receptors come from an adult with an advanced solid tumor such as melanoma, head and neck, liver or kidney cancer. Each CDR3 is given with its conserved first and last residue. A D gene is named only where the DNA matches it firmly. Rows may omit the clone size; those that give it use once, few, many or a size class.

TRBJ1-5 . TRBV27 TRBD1 TGTGCCAGCAGTCGGACAGGGGGCCCCAATCAGCCCCAGCATTTT CASSRTGGPNQPQHF
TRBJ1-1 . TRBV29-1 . TGCAGCGTTCTACTAGGACCCCGAGCTTTCTTT CSVLLGPRAFF
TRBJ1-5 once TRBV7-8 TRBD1 TGTGCCAGCAGCCCGTTTGACAGGGTGAGTCAGCCCCAGCATTTT CASSPFDRVSQPQHF
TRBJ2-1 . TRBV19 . TGTGCCAGTAGTACCCGCTCCTACAATGAGCAGTTCTTC CASSTRSYNEQFF
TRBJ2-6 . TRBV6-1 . TGTGCCAGCAGTGAAGCGGACAACCCCTCTGGGGCCAACGTCCTGACTTTC CASSEADNPSGANVLTF
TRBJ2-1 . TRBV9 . TGTGCCAGCAGCGGACTCCCGTACAATGAGCAGTTCTTC CASSGLPYNEQFF
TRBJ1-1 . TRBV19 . TGTGCCAGTAATGGGGGGGGCACTGAAGCTTTCTTT CASNGGGTEAFF
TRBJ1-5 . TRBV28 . TGTGCCAGCAGAACAGGGAGAAATAGCAATCAGCCCCAGCATTTT CASRTGRNSNQPQHF
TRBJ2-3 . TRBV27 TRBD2 TGTGCCAGCAGTTCTGGGGGACTAGCGATAGATACGCAGTATTTT CASSSGGLAIDTQYF
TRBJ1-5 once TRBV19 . TGTGCCAGTAGTATAGCCGGACGTAGCAATCAGCCCCAGCATTTT CASSIAGRSNQPQHF
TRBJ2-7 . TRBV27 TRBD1 TGTGCCAGCAGTTTAGTCGGGACAGGGGGTTTCGAGCAGTACTTC CASSLVGTGGFEQYF
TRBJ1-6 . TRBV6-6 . TGTGCCAGCAGTTACAAGGGGGCCTATAATTCACCCCTCCACTTT CASSYKGAYNSPLHF
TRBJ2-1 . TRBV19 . TGTGCCAGTAGTATCGGGGGAAACAATGAGCAGTTCTTC CASSIGGNNEQFF
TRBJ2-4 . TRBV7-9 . TGTGCCAGCAGCTTAGTAGAGGCTACCAAAAACATTCAGTACTTC CASSLVEATKNIQYF
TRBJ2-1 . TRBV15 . TGTGCCACCAGCAACCGTGTCGACTCCTACAATGAGCAGTTCTTC CATSNRVDSYNEQFF
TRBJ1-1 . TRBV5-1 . TGCGCCAGCAGCTTGGCAAGCAGGGAGGGGACTGAAGCTTTCTTT CASSLASREGTEAFF
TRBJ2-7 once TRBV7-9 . TGTGCCAGCAGCTTACGGGGGTCCTACGAGCAGTACTTC CASSLRGSYEQYF
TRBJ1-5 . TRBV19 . TGTGCCAGTAGTAGTTACACAGGTAATCAGCCCCAGCATTTT CASSSYTGNQPQHF
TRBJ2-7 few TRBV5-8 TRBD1 TGTGCCAGCAGCTGGGGACAGGGAAGCCGTGGAGTGTACGAGCAGTACTTC CASSWGQGSRGVYEQYF
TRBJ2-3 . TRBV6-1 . TGTGCCAGCAGTGATTTTGCAGGGAACTACAACACAGATACGCAGTATTTT CASSDFAGNYNTDTQYF
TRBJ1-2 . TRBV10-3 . TGTGCCATCAGTGAGTCGATCCAGGGACGGGATGGCTACACCTTC CAISESIQGRDGYTF
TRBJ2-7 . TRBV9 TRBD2 TGTGCCAGCAGCCTAGCGGGAGGGGCCTACGAGCAGTACTTC CASSLAGGAYEQYF
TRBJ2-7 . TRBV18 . TGTGCCAGCTCACCACCGATACGGATGAATGAGCAGTACTTC CASSPPIRMNEQYF
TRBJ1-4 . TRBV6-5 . TGTGCCAGCAGTTACTCTGGGGCAAATGAAAAACTGTTTTTT CASSYSGANEKLFF
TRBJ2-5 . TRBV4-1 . TGCGCCAGCAGCCCCGGGTCACAAGAGACCCAGTACTTC CASSPGSQETQYF
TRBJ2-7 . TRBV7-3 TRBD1 TGTGCCAGCAGCTACGACAGGGGTTACGAGCAGTACTTC CASSYDRGYEQYF
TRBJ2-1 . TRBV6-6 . TGTGCCAGCAGTTCGGGTCTACGGGGTGAGCAGTTCTTC CASSSGLRGEQFF
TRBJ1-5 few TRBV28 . TGTGCCAGCAGTCAAGAAAGATATAGCAATCAGCCCCAGCATTTT CASSQERYSNQPQHF
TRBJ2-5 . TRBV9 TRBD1 TGTGCCAGCAGCGTAGGGACAGGGGACCCCTTTTACCAAGAGACCCAGTACTTC CASSVGTGDPFYQETQYF